Sequencing of this TCR beta chain was carried out in a study of OX40 agonist ivuxolimab in advanced cancers. On the study more broadly: It was permissible to have had prior anti-PD-1, anti-PD-L1 or anti-CTLA-4 therapy, and around 43% had some. Partial responses, seen in three patients, involved one hepatocellular carcinoma and two cutaneous melanomas. General study points: Some of the lowest clonal expansion was seen in partial responders at 0.1-3.0 mg/kg.

Profiled with immunoSEQ multiplex PCR; TCRdb holds only in-frame clones, not every one. The sample yields tens of thousands of clones, more than 85% seen once. Concerning this clone itself: Its antigen is unidentified.

The cohort excluded patients with autoimmune disease history or systemic immunosuppression. Germline V gene sequence: CDR1 SGHDN, CDR2 FVKESK. Trimming removed 4 bases from V and 3 bases from J; junction bases left unmatched: 4. The CDR3 sequence is 16 residues long. The input for sequencing was CD4+ or CD8+ T cells sorted from blood, taken in a trial of the OX40 agonist ivuxolimab. The gene calls are TRBV14 and TRBJ2-3, with TRBD2 identical over 13 bases. The receptor was isolated from an adult with an advanced solid tumor such as melanoma, head and neck, liver or kidney cancer. CDR3 bases: TGTGCCAGCAGCCCTTGGACTAGCGGGAGTACAGATACGCAGTATTTT. Translated: CASSPWTSGSTDTQYF.